This section outlines one T cell receptor beta chain sequence together with its context. The sample belongs to a study of CD8 T cells in Susac syndrome. CDR1 and CDR2 from the germline V gene are DFQATT and SNEGSKA (reference sequence). Trimming cost V 1 base and J 0 bases, with 10 bases left between them. This CDR3 spans 15 amino acids. The authors carried out high-throughput sequencing of TCR beta. They applied it to CD8+ and CD4+ T cells obtained from blood. TEMRA cells were FACS-enriched, unlike CD8+ and CD4+ T cells, which were negatively isolated. A quantity of about 0.45 to 1 ug RNA underwent reverse transcription using random hexamers. A multiplex approach, immunoSEQ multiplex PCR, amplified TCR beta CDR3 across 54 Vbeta and 13 Jbeta. TCRdb fed the immunoSEQ multiplex PCR reads into MiXCR, producing one record per CDR3 protein. This table has under 200,000 distinct CDR3 sequences, roughly 94% appearing once.

The V and J genes are TRBV20-1 and TRBJ1-3; no clear D gene. Sample: CD4+ T cells from PBMCs. The TCR was taken from a human donor in good health. The CDR3 loop reads CSARVYGTSGNTIYF. The CDR3 DNA follows: TGCAGTGCTAGAGTGTATGGCACCTCTGGAAACACCATATATTTT.